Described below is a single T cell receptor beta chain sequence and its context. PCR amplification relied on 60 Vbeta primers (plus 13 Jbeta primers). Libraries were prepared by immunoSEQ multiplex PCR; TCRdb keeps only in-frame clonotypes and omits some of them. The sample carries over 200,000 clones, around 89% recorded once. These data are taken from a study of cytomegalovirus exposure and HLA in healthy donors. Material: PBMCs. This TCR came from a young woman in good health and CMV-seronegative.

The CDR3 loop reads CASSDSAGGNTEAFF. CDR3 DNA: TGTGCCAGCAGTGACTCCGCAGGGGGGAACACTGAAGCTTTCTTT. The chain combines TRBV6-4 with TRBJ1-1, with 7 positions matching TRBD1. CDR1 is MRHNA and CDR2 is SNTAGT in the germline V gene. J gave up 1 base and V 0 bases, and 2 bases lay outside the gene matches. CDR3 size: 15 residues.